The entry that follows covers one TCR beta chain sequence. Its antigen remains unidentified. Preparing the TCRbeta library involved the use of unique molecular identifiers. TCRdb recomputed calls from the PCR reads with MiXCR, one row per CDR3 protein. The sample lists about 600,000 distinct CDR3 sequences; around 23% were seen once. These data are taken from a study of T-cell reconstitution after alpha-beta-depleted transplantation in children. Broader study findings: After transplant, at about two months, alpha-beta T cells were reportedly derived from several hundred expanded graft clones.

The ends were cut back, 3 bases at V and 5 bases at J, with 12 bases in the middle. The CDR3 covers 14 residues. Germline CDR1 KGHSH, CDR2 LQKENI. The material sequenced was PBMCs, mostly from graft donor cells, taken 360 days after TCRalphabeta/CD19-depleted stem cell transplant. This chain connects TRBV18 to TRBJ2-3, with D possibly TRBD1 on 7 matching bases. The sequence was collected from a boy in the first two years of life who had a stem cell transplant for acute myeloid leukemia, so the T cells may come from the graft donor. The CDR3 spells CASSPEGAGDTQYF. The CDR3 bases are TGTGCCAGCTCACCGGAGGGGGCAGGAGATACGCAGTATTTT. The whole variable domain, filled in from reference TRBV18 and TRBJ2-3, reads NAGVMQNPRHLVRRRGQEARLRCSPMKGHSHVYWYRQLPEEGLKFMVYLQKENIIDESGMPKERFSAEFPKEGPSILRIQQVVRGDSAAYFCASSPEGAGDTQYFGPGTRLTVL.